These T cell receptor beta chains were read from a single sample in a study of PD-1 blockade in classical Hodgkin lymphoma. Clones were read by immunoSEQ multiplex PCR, and TCRdb kept only the in-frame ones, dropping some. The sample holds about 15,000 clones; more than 70% are singletons and the top ten take roughly 24%. The specimen was peripheral blood mononuclear cells (PBMCs), collected before the second cycle of nivolumab. These receptors all come from a human donor with classical Hodgkin lymphoma. Each CDR3 is given with its conserved first and last residue. D genes are given only for firm matches. A clone size is listed for some rows: how often the clone was seen (once, few, many), or a class if it is expanded.

TRBV4-1	.	TRBJ2-5	16	.	TGCGCCAGCAGCCAATATCCAGGGGTCAGCCAAGAGACCCAGTACTTC	CASSQYPGVSQETQYF
TRBV18	.	TRBJ1-2	11	.	TGTGCCAGCTCCTCCGGGGTGAGCTACACCTTC	CASSSGVSYTF
TRBV10-3	.	TRBJ2-7	15	TRBD1	TGTGCCATCAGTGAAAGGACAGGGGGCATCTACGAGCAGTACTTC	CAISERTGGIYEQYF
TRBV28	once	TRBJ1-4	14	TRBD1	TGTGCCAGCAGTCACGGACAGGGATTCGAAAAACTGTTTTTT	CASSHGQGFEKLFF
TRBV7-4	.	TRBJ1-5	13	.	TGTGCCAGCAGGTTCAGGGGTTACCAGCCCCAGCATTTT	CASRFRGYQPQHF
TRBV10-2	.	TRBJ1-1	13	.	TGCGCCAGCAGCCCCCTGGGGAACACTGAAGCTTTCTTT	CASSPLGNTEAFF
TRBV5-6	.	TRBJ2-7	13	TRBD1	TGTGCCAGCAGCACCCGGGACAGGGACGAGCAGTACTTC	CASSTRDRDEQYF
TRBV19	.	TRBJ1-2	12	TRBD1	TGTGCCGCCGGACAGGGGGACTATGGCTACACCTTC	CAAGQGDYGYTF
TRBV5-6	.	TRBJ2-5	12	.	TGTGCCAGCAGAAGGGGCGGGGAGACCCAGTACTTC	CASRRGGETQYF
TRBV5-4	once	TRBJ2-3	14	.	TGTGCCAGCAGCTACGAGGGTAGCACAGATACGCAGTATTTT	CASSYEGSTDTQYF
TRBV7-8	.	TRBJ2-3	16	TRBD2	TGTGCCAGCAGAACTGGACTAGCGGGGGGGCAAGATACGCAGTATTTT	CASRTGLAGGQDTQYF
TRBV29-1	.	TRBJ1-3	15	.	TGCAGCGTCGAGGCCCCGACAGTGGTGGGAAACACCATATATTTT	CSVEAPTVVGNTIYF
TRBV19	.	TRBJ2-7	14	.	TGTGCCAGTAGTATTGACAGTGGACCCTACGAGCAGTACTTC	CASSIDSGPYEQYF
TRBV5-1	once	TRBJ1-4	15	.	TGCGCCAGCAGCATGAAGGACCAGTATAATGAAAAACTGTTTTTT	CASSMKDQYNEKLFF
TRBV7-2	.	TRBJ2-7	16	TRBD1	TGTGCCAGCAGCTTAGTCAGGACAGGGGGGGCCTACGAGCAGTACTTC	CASSLVRTGGAYEQYF
TRBV4-2	.	TRBJ2-5	14	.	TGTGCCAGCAGCCAAGGTGCAGGGATAGAGACCCAGTACTTC	CASSQGAGIETQYF
TRBV6-4	.	TRBJ2-7	13	TRBD1	TGTGCCAGCAGTGACTCGAGGACAGGGTCGCAGTACTTC	CASSDSRTGSQYF
TRBV9	.	TRBJ1-3	13	.	TGTGCCAGCAGCGCGTATGGTGGAAACACCATATATTTT	CASSAYGGNTIYF
TRBV10-3	once	TRBJ2-7	14	.	TGTGCCATTTGGGAAGGGGGGATGTCCTACGAGCAGTACTTC	CAIWEGGMSYEQYF
TRBV13	.	TRBJ1-4	15	TRBD1	TGTGCCAGCAGCCCAAGACAGGGGGGAGGCGAAAAACTGTTTTTT	CASSPRQGGGEKLFF
TRBV27	.	TRBJ1-5	15	TRBD1	TGTGCCAGCACCCCGGGACAGGGGGGCAATCAGCCCCAGCATTTT	CASTPGQGGNQPQHF
TRBV7-9	.	TRBJ1-1	13	.	TGTGCCAGCAGCGCCACCCGGGCTACTGAAGCTTTCTTT	CASSATRATEAFF
TRBV9	.	TRBJ1-4	13	.	TGTGCCAGTCGGAGGGCTTCTAATGAAAAACTGTTTTTT	CASRRASNEKLFF
TRBV27	.	TRBJ2-7	17	TRBD1	TGTGCCAGCAGTTCAAGGACAGGGGGGAGTCTTCCCCACGAGCAGTACTTC	CASSSRTGGSLPHEQYF
TRBV7-2	once	TRBJ2-5	14	TRBD1	TGTGCCAGCAGCTTAGTGGACAGGAGCCAGACCCAGTACTTC	CASSLVDRSQTQYF
TRBV4-1	.	TRBJ1-2	15	TRBD1	TGCGCCAGCAGCCAAGAACCACGGACAGGGATCGGCTACACCTTC	CASSQEPRTGIGYTF
TRBV5-4	.	TRBJ1-2	14	.	TGTGCCAGCAGCTTGAGAGGGCCCGCGGGTGGCTACACCTTC	CASSLRGPAGGYTF
TRBV6-5	few	TRBJ2-7	16	TRBD2	TGTGCCAGCAGTTACTCTCTCTGGGGACTAGCTGGTGAGCAGTACTTC	CASSYSLWGLAGEQYF
TRBV19	.	TRBJ1-6	16	TRBD1	TGTGCCAGTAGTATCCCGCCGACAGGGGACAATTCACCCCTCCACTTT	CASSIPPTGDNSPLHF
TRBV11-3	.	TRBJ2-5	15	TRBD1	TGTGCCAGCAGCAAGCGGACAGGGGCTCAAGAGACCCAGTACTTC	CASSKRTGAQETQYF
TRBV5-1	.	TRBJ1-3	15	TRBD1	TGCGCCAGCAGCGAGACAGGGGGCTCTGGAAACACCATATATTTT	CASSETGGSGNTIYF
TRBV5-1	.	TRBJ2-5	12	.	TGCGCCAGCAGCTCCCCGGGCGAGACCCAGTACTTC	CASSSPGETQYF
TRBV4-2	.	TRBJ2-2	14	.	TGTGCCAGCAGCCAGACAATCAACACCGGGGAGCTGTTTTTT	CASSQTINTGELFF
TRBV19	once	TRBJ2-7	14	.	TGTGCCAGTAGTATTGACGACAGATGGGACGAGCAGTACTTC	CASSIDDRWDEQYF
TRBV5-6	.	TRBJ1-5	14	TRBD1	TGTGCCAGCAGCCTGACAGGGGGCAATCAGCCCCAGCATTTT	CASSLTGGNQPQHF
TRBV7-6	.	TRBJ2-7	15	TRBD2	TGTGCCAGCAGCAGTAGCGGGGGTCCCTCCTACGAGCAGTACTTC	CASSSSGGPSYEQYF
TRBV10-1	.	TRBJ2-1	15	TRBD2	TGCGCCAGCAGTGAGTCGGATAGCGGGGGGCAGGAGCAGTTCTTC	CASSESDSGGQEQFF
TRBV28	.	TRBJ1-4	14	.	TGTGCCAGCAGTTTAAACGGGTATGGCGAAAAACTGTTTTTT	CASSLNGYGEKLFF
TRBV28	.	TRBJ1-6	15	.	TGTGCCAGCAGTTCCCTCCTCGGGGGGAATTCACCCCTCCACTTT	CASSSLLGGNSPLHF
TRBV7-8	.	TRBJ1-3	15	.	TGTGCCAGCAGCCAGGGGAAGCAGGGGGGAAACACCATATATTTT	CASSQGKQGGNTIYF
TRBV6-6	once	TRBJ2-3	15	TRBD1	TGTGCCAGCAGTTACGGCCAGGGGGCGACAGATACGCAGTATTTT	CASSYGQGATDTQYF
TRBV4-1	.	TRBJ2-3	17	TRBD2	TGCGCCAGCAGCCAAGAGGCTAGCGGGGTGTACACAGATACGCAGTATTTT	CASSQEASGVYTDTQYF
TRBV7-8	.	TRBJ1-5	16	.	TGTGCCAGCAGCTCCTGGGGCAGGACCCTCAATCAGCCCCAGCATTTT	CASSSWGRTLNQPQHF
TRBV9	.	TRBJ1-6	15	TRBD1	TGTGCCAGCAGCGTAGAAGGACAGGGGGAGAGACCCCTCCACTTT	CASSVEGQGERPLHF
TRBV7-2	.	TRBJ2-7	15	.	TGTGCCAGCAGCCCCCGAGACAGATTCTCCTACGAGCAGTACTTC	CASSPRDRFSYEQYF
TRBV7-9	.	TRBJ2-5	15	TRBD2	TGTGCCAGCAGCTTAGTACTAGCGGGGCTGGAGACCCAGTACTTC	CASSLVLAGLETQYF
TRBV5-6	.	TRBJ1-1	14	.	TGTGCCAGCAGCTTGGGCGGGCTCCCCACTGAAGCTTTCTTT	CASSLGGLPTEAFF
TRBV5-8	.	TRBJ2-3	15	TRBD2	TGTGCCAGCAGCTTCGGGGGGGCCTTCGCAGATACGCAGTATTTT	CASSFGGAFADTQYF
TRBV19	.	TRBJ2-5	14	.	TGTGCCAGTAGTATTGCGGCAGCCCAAGAGACCCAGTACTTC	CASSIAAAQETQYF
TRBV6-6	.	TRBJ2-7	15	.	TGTGCCAGCCATAAACCCTTCTCTTCCTCCTACGAGCAGTACTTC	CASHKPFSSSYEQYF
TRBV23-1	.	TRBJ2-7	12	.	TGCGCCACCCAGGGACATTCCTACGAGCAGTACTTC	CATQGHSYEQYF
TRBV27	.	TRBJ1-6	14	TRBD1	TGTGCCAGCAGTTTAGCCCAGGGGGGCTCACCCCTCCACTTT	CASSLAQGGSPLHF
TRBV7-2	.	TRBJ2-4	14	.	TGTGCCAGCAGCTTAGTTGGGACTCGGGACATTCAGTACTTC	CASSLVGTRDIQYF